What follows are 30 T cell receptor beta chains derived from one specimen sequenced in a study of PD-L1 blockade in urothelial cancer. Assay used: immunoSEQ multiplex PCR; TCRdb lists only in-frame clones, some missing. The repertoire holds about 39,000 clones, with roughly 91% as singletons. The sample in question was PBMCs, obtained around atezolizumab (anti-PD-L1) treatment. The receptors originated from a man aged 55 to 70 with urothelial cancer.

The rearrangement uses TRBV2 and TRBJ1-5, with a tentative D call TRBD1 (5 bases). Looked up from germline, CDR1 is SNHLY and CDR2 is FYNNEI. Between the trimmed V and J ends, which lost 7 bases and 0 bases, there was a span of 10 bases. This CDR3 region has 14 residues. The CDR3 region has the DNA TGTGCCAGCATGGAGGGGTTTAGCAATCAGCCCCAGCATTTT. It is translated as CASMEGFSNQPQHF.

The chain links TRBV11-3 to TRBJ2-3; the D is unclear. CDR1 SGHNT and CDR2 YENEEA come from the germline V gene. The CDR3 runs 13 residues. Trimming took 3 bases from V and 1 from J, leaving 5 bases between them. The chain's CDR3 is CASSFPGTDTQYF. The CDR3 coding sequence is TGTGCCAGCAGCTTCCCAGGCACAGATACGCAGTATTTT.

With respect to this clone: Germline is not matched at one junction end, which may reflect a read error. This chain joins TRBV7-7 and TRBJ2-3, with a tentative D call TRBD1 (6 bases). Germline CDR1 SSHAT, CDR2 FNYEAQ (reference sequence). The CDR3 consists of 13 residues. CDR3 amino acids: CASSPGETDTQYF. CDR3 nucleotides: TGTGCTAGCAGCCCAGGGGAAACAGATACGCAGTATTTT.

The chain employs TRBV19 and TRBJ2-2; 8 nucleotides agree with TRBD2. The V gene end was trimmed by 5 bases and the J gene end by 5 bases; junction bases not matched to a gene: 7. Germline CDR1 LNHDA, CDR2 SQIVND (reference sequence). CDR3 length: 15 amino acids. The CDR3 reads CASSLGLGDTGELFF. The CDR3 DNA reads as TGTGCCAGTAGTTTGGGACTAGGGGATACCGGGGAGCTGTTTTTT.

This chain uses TRBV5-1 with TRBJ2-1, with TRBD1 matching 7 bases. The CDR3 sequence is 15 residues long. CDR1 is SGHRS, CDR2 YFSETQ, per germline. Losses at the gene ends were 3 bases for V and 2 bases for J; bases not matched to a gene: 5. CDR3 DNA: TGCGCCAGCAGCTCGACAGGGATCCCCTACAATGAGCAGTTCTTC. It yields the protein CASSSTGIPYNEQFF.

In DNA form, the CDR3 reads TGCGCCAGCCGCGGACTAGCGGGAGAGGGCGGGGAGCTGTTTTTT. As protein: CASRGLAGEGGELFF. The chain has TRBV5-1 and TRBJ2-2; 13 bases agree with TRBD2. Germline V gives CDR1 SGHRS, CDR2 YFSETQ. The CDR3 loop spans 15 amino acids. J lost 7 bases, V lost 7 bases, and 7 bases had no gene match.

The chain has TRBV27 and TRBJ2-3, with 8 bases aligning to TRBD2. Germline CDR1 reads MNHEY; CDR2 reads SMNVEV (reference sequence). CDR3 size: 16 residues. Losses at the gene ends were 3 bases for V and 4 bases for J; bases not matched to a gene: 9. CDR3 DNA sequence: TGTGCCAGCAGTTTCCAATTTGCGGGGGGCCCAGATACGCAGTATTTT. As protein: CASSFQFAGGPDTQYF.

As DNA, the CDR3 is TGCGCCAGCAGCTTGGATGGGGGCAGCTATGGCTACACCTTC. Protein: CASSLDGGSYGYTF. V usage is TRBV5-1 and J usage is TRBJ1-2; D might be TRBD1 (6 bases). V was trimmed by 0 bases and J by 4 bases, leaving 10 bases between them. CDR1 is SGHRS, CDR2 YFSETQ, per germline. The CDR3 spans 14 residues. Filled out from reference TRBV5-1 and TRBJ1-2, the complete variable domain reads KAGVTQTPRYLIKTRGQQVTLSCSPISGHRSVSWYQQTPGQGLQFLFEYFSETQRNKGNFPGRFSGRQFSNSRSEMNVSTLELGDSALYLCASSLDGGSYGYTFGSGTRLTVV.

This chain joins TRBV7-2 and TRBJ2-7; perhaps TRBD2 as D (5 bases). Germline V gives CDR1 SGHTA, CDR2 FQGNSA. V lost 6 bases and J lost 3, with 21 bases in between. CDR3 length: 16 residues. The CDR3 DNA follows: TGTGCCAGCAGTCAACGAACAAACGCGGGTATCTACGAGCAGTACTTC. Translating gives CASSQRTNAGIYEQYF. The variable domain in full, completed from reference TRBV7-2 and TRBJ2-7, reads GAGVSQSPSNKVTEKGKDVELRCDPISGHTALYWYRQSLGQGLEFLIYFQGNSAPDKSGLPSDRFSAERTGGSVSTLTIQRTQQEDSAVYLCASSQRTNAGIYEQYFGPGTRLTVT.

The chain employs TRBV10-1 and TRBJ2-7, with 10 nucleotides matching TRBD1. The CDR3 has 15 residues. Germline trimming cut 2 bases from V and 2 bases from J; bases unmatched to any gene: 3. CDR1 and CDR2 from the germline V gene are WNHNN and SYGVQD (reference sequence). The CDR3 is CASSEGTGVAYEQYF. The CDR3, as DNA: TGCGCCAGCAGTGAGGGGACAGGGGTGGCCTACGAGCAGTACTTC.

The genes are TRBV6-1 and TRBJ1-5, with a weak D call TRBD1 (5 bases). The length of the CDR3 is 16 residues. Germline loops: CDR1 MNHNS, CDR2 SASEGT. Trimming stripped 2 bases from V and 7 bases from J, with 18 bases between. The CDR3 DNA sequence: TGTGCCAGCAGTGAACGACCCAGGGTCGGGAGGCAGCCCCAGCATTTT. Translated: CASSERPRVGRQPQHF.

The rearrangement links TRBV9 to TRBJ2-1; TRBD2 aligns across 10 bases. The junction had 6 bases not matched to a gene; V was cut back by 0 bases and J by 6 bases. The CDR3 consists of 16 residues. Germline V gene lookup returns CDR1 SGDLS and CDR2 YYNGEE. The CDR3 DNA reads TGTGCCAGCAGCGTAGGTCTCAGCGGGAGGGCCAATGAGCAGTTCTTC. Encoded protein: CASSVGLSGRANEQFF.

V and J are TRBV2 and TRBJ1-2; 7 bases line up with TRBD1. The CDR3 runs 13 residues. The germline gives CDR1 SNHLY, CDR2 FYNNEI. V was clipped by 6 bases and J by 8 bases; unmatched bases: 9. Written as DNA, the CDR3 is TGTGCCAGCAGCGAGCAACAGGGGACCGGCTACACCTTC. Translating it yields CASSEQQGTGYTF.

The V call is TRBV6-1, the J call TRBJ1-5; D remains unclear. CDR1 is MNHNS, CDR2 SASEGT, per germline. The CDR3 extends over 14 amino acids. V shed 2 bases and J shed 2 bases, with 7 bases lying between them. The CDR3 bases are TGTGCCAGCAGTGAATTCCAGGGCAATCAGCCCCAGCATTTT. It is translated as CASSEFQGNQPQHF.

The chain has TRBV5-6 and TRBJ2-5; a weak D match, TRBD1 (5 bases). The V end lost 5 bases, the J end lost 4 bases, and 15 bases lay between the germline ends. CDR1 and CDR2 from the germline V gene are SGHDT and YYEEEE. The CDR3 has 14 amino acids. In DNA form, the CDR3 reads TGTGCCAGCAGGCGGACACCTCAGCCAGAGACCCAGTACTTC. Translation gives CASRRTPQPETQYF.

J is TRBJ2-1 and V is TRBV27; 9 bases map to TRBD1. Germline CDR1 and CDR2: MNHEY and SMNVEV (reference sequence). This CDR3 spans 16 amino acids. With 6 bases clipped from V and 6 bases from J, the junction kept 12 bases outside the gene matches. CDR3 sequence (DNA): TGTGCCAGCAGCGAGTACCCGGGACAGGGATCCAATGAGCAGTTCTTC. This translates into CASSEYPGQGSNEQFF.

The chain joins TRBV7-2 to TRBJ1-5, with 9 bases lining up with TRBD1. The CDR3 runs to 14 residues. Germline values: CDR1 SGHTA, CDR2 FQGNSA. With 5 bases clipped from V and 8 bases from J, the junction kept 7 bases outside the gene matches. CDR3: CASSPDRGREPQHF. CDR3 in DNA: TGTGCCAGCAGCCCTGACAGGGGGAGGGAGCCCCAGCATTTT. Full variable domain (missing parts from reference TRBV7-2 and TRBJ1-5): GAGVSQSPSNKVTEKGKDVELRCDPISGHTALYWYRQSLGQGLEFLIYFQGNSAPDKSGLPSDRFSAERTGGSVSTLTIQRTQQEDSAVYLCASSPDRGREPQHFGDGTRLSIL.

The chain combines TRBV5-1 with TRBJ2-7, with 8 bases identical to TRBD2. The CDR3 sequence is 15 residues long. Germline V gene sequence: CDR1 SGHRS, CDR2 YFSETQ. The J segment lost 1 base and the V segment lost 0 bases, leaving 3 bases of the junction unmatched. The CDR3 region has the DNA TGCGCCAGCAGCTTGGTACTAGCGGAGTCCTACGAGCAGTACTTC. The encoded protein is CASSLVLAESYEQYF.

The V and J genes are TRBV6-4 and TRBJ1-1, with D perhaps matching TRBD1 (5 bases). With 5 bases removed from V and 7 bases from J, the gap between germline ends came to 8 bases. The length of the CDR3 is 11 residues. Per germline, CDR1 MRHNA and CDR2 SNTAGT. The CDR3 DNA follows: TGTGCCAGCAGTCCGGGGGGTGAAGCTTTCTTT. Residues: CASSPGGEAFF.

This clone was seen a few times. V is TRBV14 and J is TRBJ1-1; no reliable D call. V dropped 3 bases and J dropped 3 bases, with 8 bases sitting between them. The CDR3 has 13 residues. CDR1 and CDR2 (germline): SGHDN, FVKESK. CDR3 sequence: CASSQPQDTEAFF. Written as DNA, the CDR3 is TGTGCCAGCAGCCAGCCACAAGACACTGAAGCTTTCTTT.

This clone was observed a handful of times. The chain couples TRBV4-2 to TRBJ2-7; 10 bases match TRBD1. Germline trimming cut 4 bases from V and 4 bases from J; bases unmatched to any gene: 4. CDR1 and CDR2 from the germline V gene are LGHNA and YNFKEQ. The CDR3 loop spans 14 amino acids. The CDR3 spells CASSPGTGAYEQYF. For the CDR3, the DNA is TGTGCCAGCAGCCCCGGGACAGGGGCATACGAGCAGTACTTC.

This chain connects TRBV6-1 to TRBJ2-7; 7 nucleotides line up with TRBD1. Germline values: CDR1 MNHNS, CDR2 SASEGT. The CDR3 is 14 residues long. V lost 4 bases and J lost 0; bases outside the gene matches: 3. CDR3 bases: TGTGCCAGCAGTGCCGGGACAGCCTCCTACGAGCAGTACTTC. It is translated as CASSAGTASYEQYF.

V gene TRBV18 combines with J gene TRBJ1-5; 10 bases match TRBD1. The V gene's germline CDR1 is KGHSH and CDR2 LQKENI. This CDR3 has 15 residues. V trimming: 4 bases; J trimming: 7 bases; junction bases outside the gene matches: 7. The CDR3 is CASSLPGTGDQPQHF. CDR3 coding DNA: TGTGCCAGCTCACTTCCCGGGACAGGGGACCAGCCCCAGCATTTT.

This sequence joins TRBV10-1 and TRBJ1-1; 7 bases line up with TRBD1. The CDR3 totals 12 residues. Per the germline V gene, CDR1 is WNHNN and CDR2 is SYGVQD (reference sequence). The junction had 1 base not matched to a gene; V was cut back by 9 bases and J by 0 bases. The DNA for the CDR3 is TGCGCCAGTCAGGGGGTGAACACTGAAGCTTTCTTT. This translates into CASQGVNTEAFF.

The chain has TRBV4-1 and TRBJ1-2; unclear D gene. CDR1 is MGHRA and CDR2 is YSYEKL in the germline V gene. This CDR3 contains 14 residues. Trimming took 0 bases from V and 3 from J, leaving 8 bases between them. For the CDR3, the DNA is TGCGCCAGCAGCCAAGATCGGGGATACTATGGCTACACCTTC. Protein: CASSQDRGYYGYTF.

The chain uses TRBV11-2 and TRBJ1-3; no clear D gene. CDR3 size: 16 residues. Trimming removed 0 bases from V and 0 bases from J, with 9 bases in between. Germline V gene data show CDR1 as SGHAT and CDR2 as FQNNGV. CDR3 bases: TGTGCCAGCAGCTTAGAGAGACGGGGCTCTGGAAACACCATATATTTT. Translated: CASSLERRGSGNTIYF.

The chain couples TRBV28 to TRBJ2-1; TRBD2 is a possible D gene (5 bases). The CDR3 is 13 residues long. Deletions cut 10 bases from V and 8 bases from J, with 18 bases between. CDR1 MDHEN and CDR2 SYDVKM come from the germline V gene. In DNA, the CDR3 is TGTGCCACGCGGGCCTCGGGAAAGGATGAGCAGTTCTTC. Translated: CATRASGKDEQFF.

The sample holds a few counts of this clone. The rearrangement links TRBV2 to TRBJ2-7; maybe TRBD1 (5 bases). Germline-derived CDR1 and CDR2 are SNHLY and FYNNEI. This CDR3 is 14 amino acids long. The V and J ends lost 6 bases and 0 bases respectively, with 12 bases between them. CDR3: CASRVGADSYEQYF. The CDR3 DNA is TGTGCCAGCAGGGTAGGGGCGGACTCCTACGAGCAGTACTTC.

This clone was seen a handful of times. The chain is built from TRBV5-3 and TRBJ1-5; D possibly corresponds to TRBD1 (6 bases). TRBV5-3 is filed as an ORF, its function uncertain. The V and J ends lost 0 bases and 3 bases respectively, with 13 bases between them. The CDR3 has 16 residues. The CDR3 sequence: CARSLADSRTNQPQHF. For the CDR3, the DNA is TGTGCCAGAAGCTTGGCGGACAGCCGAACCAATCAGCCCCAGCATTTT.

The chain couples TRBV2 to TRBJ2-7, with 9 bases identical to TRBD1. Trimming cost V 6 bases and J 0 bases; bases outside gene matches: 3. Germline CDR1 and CDR2: SNHLY and FYNNEI. The CDR3 consists of 14 residues. CDR3 amino acids: CASRGQGISYEQYF. The DNA of the CDR3 is TGTGCCAGCAGGGGACAGGGTATCTCCTACGAGCAGTACTTC.